The 29 T cell receptor beta chains reported below all come from one sample, sequenced in a study of T cells after yellow fever vaccination. MiXCR, applied by TCRdb to the 5' RACE reads, yields one record per CDR3 protein. Of about 320,000 distinct CDR3 sequences in the sample, about 6.9% were seen once. The sequencing used PBMCs, collected about 41 days after the first yellow fever vaccination. The receptors here all came from a young man who received the YFV17D yellow fever vaccine.

The V gene is TRBV5-6, the J gene TRBJ1-4; 7 bases are a match to TRBD1. The CDR3 is 13 residues long. Germline-derived CDR1 and CDR2 are SGHDT and YYEEEE. V gave up 7 bases and J gave up 8 bases; unmatched junction bases: 8. The CDR3 DNA is TGTGCCAGCCACAGGGGTTCAGAAGAAAAACTGTTTTTT. It yields the protein CASHRGSEEKLFF.

This clonotype was seen a handful of times. This sequence joins TRBV10-2 and TRBJ2-7; the D is unclear. Trimming left V 1 base short and J 0 bases short, with 1 base between. Germline CDR1 WSHSY, CDR2 SAAADI. The CDR3 consists of 12 residues. CDR3 coding DNA: TGCGCCAGCAGTGAGTACTCCTACGAGCAGTACTTC. This translates into CASSEYSYEQYF.

This clonotype came up a few times. V usage is TRBV28 and J usage is TRBJ2-5; a possible D gene is TRBD1 (6 bases). The CDR3 is 11 residues long. V gave up 6 bases and J gave up 7 bases, with 9 bases separating them. From germline, CDR1 is MDHEN and CDR2 SYDVKM. In nucleotides, the CDR3 is TGTGCCAGCAGCGACAGGCCGACCCAGTACTTC. It translates to CASSDRPTQYF.

The chain joins TRBV18 to TRBJ2-1; 8 bases are shared with TRBD2. Germline trimming cut 3 bases from V and 8 bases from J; bases unmatched to any gene: 6. Germline-derived CDR1 and CDR2 are KGHSH and LQKENI. The CDR3 consists of 14 residues. The CDR3 coding sequence is TGTGCCAGCTCACCCGGGACTAGACCCGATGAGCAGTTCTTC. Translated: CASSPGTRPDEQFF.

This clonotype was seen many times. The rearrangement joins TRBV5-1 to TRBJ2-1; 11 bases map to TRBD1. Germline CDR1 reads SGHRS; CDR2 reads YFSETQ. Losses at the gene ends were 4 bases for V and 2 bases for J; bases not matched to a gene: 2. The CDR3 spans 15 residues. The CDR3 DNA is TGCGCCAGCAGCGGACAGGGGGCGGCCTACAATGAGCAGTTCTTC. Amino acids: CASSGQGAAYNEQFF.

The chain has TRBV7-2 and TRBJ2-5, with 11 bases matching TRBD2. V shed 6 bases, J shed 5 bases, and the junction held 11 bases outside the gene matches. From germline, CDR1 is SGHTA and CDR2 FQGNSA. The CDR3 loop spans 16 amino acids. The CDR3 region has the DNA TGTGCCAGCAGGCCTCCTGGACTAGCGGGTGTGGAGACCCAGTACTTC. Translating it yields CASRPPGLAGVETQYF.

The chain joins TRBV12-3 or TRBV12-4 to TRBJ1-1; D may be TRBD1 (6 bases). The germline V and J ends were trimmed by 7 bases and 4 bases, with 16 bases remaining between them. This CDR3 spans 14 amino acids. CDR3 amino acids: CASTPGGRTTEAFF. The CDR3 DNA reads TGTGCCAGCACCCCCGGGGGGCGGACCACTGAAGCTTTCTTT.

This clonotype was seen many times. This chain links TRBV20-1 with TRBJ1-2; D perhaps matches TRBD1 (5 bases). The CDR3 runs to 17 residues. The V gene's germline CDR1 is DFQATT and CDR2 SNEGSKA (reference sequence). The V end lost 3 bases, the J end lost 4 bases, and 24 bases lay between the germline ends. The CDR3 is CSARQPGLRNWGYGYTF. Written as DNA, the CDR3 is TGCAGTGCTAGGCAACCGGGACTCCGAAATTGGGGCTATGGCTACACCTTC.

This clonotype was recorded a few times. The V call is TRBV7-6, the J call TRBJ2-5, with unresolved D. Between the trimmed V and J ends, which lost 1 base and 2 bases, there was a span of 11 bases. CDR1 and CDR2 from the germline V gene are SGHVS and FNYEAQ. The CDR3 runs 15 residues. The CDR3: CASSLVWAGQETQYF. CDR3 sequence (DNA): TGTGCCAGCAGCTTAGTCTGGGCAGGACAAGAGACCCAGTACTTC.

A few counts support this clonotype. The chain recombines TRBV4-3 with TRBJ2-5, with 11 bases aligning to TRBD2. V trimming: 4 bases; J trimming: 5 bases; junction bases outside the gene matches: 12. Germline V gene lookup returns CDR1 LGHNA and CDR2 YSLEER. The CDR3 runs 17 residues. CDR3 nucleotide sequence: TGCGCCAGCAGCCGATTATCTAGCGGGGGGCGCGAGGAGACCCAGTACTTC. This codes for CASSRLSSGGREETQYF.

At least ten counts were recorded for this clonotype. The CDR3 region is CASSPLGARPTGELFF. DNA for the CDR3: TGTGCCAGTAGTCCGCTCGGGGCCCGGCCCACCGGGGAGCTGTTTTTT. The rearrangement joins TRBV19 to TRBJ2-2; perhaps D is TRBD1 or TRBD2 (5 bases each). This CDR3 has 16 amino acids. Germline V lookup: CDR1 LNHDA, CDR2 SQIVND (reference sequence). Trimming stripped 5 bases from V and 4 bases from J, with 17 bases between.

This chain connects TRBV6-2 or TRBV6-3 to TRBJ1-6; D is undetermined. Trimming shortened V by 6 bases and J by 9 bases, and 12 bases separated the two germline ends. The CDR3 runs to 13 residues. The germline CDR1 and CDR2 sequences are MNHEY and SVGEGT. The CDR3: CASRRMVGSPLHF. The CDR3 DNA reads TGTGCCAGCAGACGGATGGTTGGTTCACCCCTCCACTTT.

The chain uses TRBV20-1 and TRBJ2-7, with D tentatively TRBD1 or TRBD2 (5 bases each). V was trimmed by 1 base and J by 3 bases, leaving 10 bases between them. Germline lookup yields CDR1 DFQATT and CDR2 SNEGSKA (reference sequence). This CDR3 region has 13 residues. The CDR3 spells CSARVRDLYEQYV. CDR3 nucleotides: TGCAGTGCTAGAGTCCGGGACCTCTACGAGCAGTACGTC.

This clonotype occurred many times. The V and J genes are TRBV5-4 and TRBJ1-3; D perhaps matches TRBD1 (6 bases). Germline V CDR1 and CDR2: SGHNT, YYREEE (reference sequence). There are 14 residues in the CDR3. V dropped 3 bases and J dropped 7 bases, with 14 bases sitting between them. CDR3 coding DNA: TGTGCCAGCAGCTCGGAGGGGGGGAGTAACACCATATATTTT. This encodes CASSSEGGSNTIYF.

V usage is TRBV6-5 and J usage is TRBJ1-2; 9 bases fit TRBD1. CDR1 MNHEY and CDR2 SVGAGI come from the germline V gene. J gave up 8 bases and V 4 bases, and 8 bases lay outside the gene matches. This CDR3 comprises 14 residues. The DNA of the CDR3 is TGTGCCAGCAGTTTCCTCGACAGGGGGGGCGGCTACACCTTC. Residues: CASSFLDRGGGYTF.

This clonotype was counted a few times. The chain employs TRBV30 and TRBJ2-3, with 9 nucleotides matching TRBD1. Trimming took 0 bases from V and 4 from J; bases not matched to a gene: 8. The CDR3 is 16 amino acids. The germline V gene has CDR1 GTSNPN and CDR2 SVGIG (reference sequence). CDR3 loop: CAWSVPDRGFPDTQYF. In nucleotides, the CDR3 is TGTGCCTGGAGTGTACCGGACAGGGGATTCCCAGATACGCAGTATTTT.

This chain joins TRBV7-6 and TRBJ2-7; 10 bases are a match to TRBD2. With V trimmed by 3 bases and J by 6 bases, 8 bases remained unmatched. Per the germline V gene, CDR1 is SGHVS and CDR2 is FNYEAQ. This CDR3 is built from 15 residues. The CDR3 DNA sequence: TGTGCCAGCAGCTTGAGTAAGCGGGGGGGCCTCGAGCAGTACTTC. Translation: CASSLSKRGGLEQYF.

This clonotype was detected only a few times. Mismatch with germline at one junction end may stem from a read error. The V call is TRBV20-1, the J call TRBJ1-1; 8 nucleotides agree with TRBD1. Per the germline V gene, CDR1 is DFQATT and CDR2 is SNEGSKA (reference sequence). The CDR3 consists of 10 residues. The CDR3 nucleotides are TGCAGTGCTTCAGGGGGCAGGGCCGCGTTT. As protein: CSASGGRAAF.

V usage is TRBV25-1 and J usage is TRBJ2-3; D might be TRBD2 (7 bases). The CDR3 contains 14 residues. CDR1 and CDR2 from the germline V gene are MGHDK and SYGVNS. Trimming took off 3 bases at V and 6 bases at J, with 13 bases between the two ends. The CDR3 protein is CASSDSGGADTQYF. The CDR3 bases are TGTGCCAGCAGTGACTCTGGGGGGGCGGATACGCAGTATTTT.

This clonotype was picked up a small number of times. The chain employs TRBV6-2 or TRBV6-3 and TRBJ2-5, with D possibly being TRBD1 (6 bases). The ends were cut back, 7 bases at V and 1 base at J, with 13 bases in the middle. Per germline, CDR1 MNHEY and CDR2 SVGEGT. The CDR3 extends over 14 amino acids. The CDR3 DNA reads TGTGCCAGCACCACCGGACAGTTCCAAGAGACCCAGTACTTC. Its translation: CASTTGQFQETQYF.

This clonotype showed up just a few times. The chain is built from TRBV5-1 and TRBJ1-2; 8 nucleotides agree with TRBD1. There are 15 residues in the CDR3. Germline V CDR1 and CDR2: SGHRS, YFSETQ. The trim removed 0 bases at V and 8 bases at J, leaving 9 bases unmatched. The CDR3 DNA is TGCGCCAGCAGCTTGGGACAGGGGCCTATGGGGGGCTACACCTTC. This gives the protein CASSLGQGPMGGYTF.

The chain links TRBV10-3 to TRBJ2-7; D assignment may be TRBD1 or TRBD2 (6 bases each). Germline V gene data show CDR1 as ENHRY and CDR2 as SYGVKD. V was shortened by 6 bases and J by 2 bases, with 26 bases between the two germline ends. The CDR3 consists of 18 residues. CDR3 sequence (DNA): TGTGCCATCAGCCCCGCGCTCCTCTGCTCGGGGGCTCCCTACGAGCAGTACTTC. Protein sequence: CAISPALLCSGAPYEQYF.

The gene calls are TRBV11-2 and TRBJ2-5; possible D gene TRBD1, 5 bases. Germline-derived CDR1 and CDR2 are SGHAT and FQNNGV. This CDR3 spans 14 amino acids. V gave up 5 bases and J gave up 4 bases, with 14 bases separating them. The CDR3 DNA reads TGTGCCAGCAGCCCAGGGTCGGGCCCAGAGACCCAGTACTTC. It encodes CASSPGSGPETQYF.

This clonotype showed up just once. In DNA form, the CDR3 reads TGTGCCAGCAGTTCCGGGGCTGTTTCACCCCTCCACTTT. Protein sequence: CASSSGAVSPLHF. The rearrangement links TRBV12-3 or TRBV12-4 to TRBJ1-6; tentative D call: TRBD1 (5 bases). CDR3 length equals 13 residues. V gave up 4 bases and J gave up 9 bases, with 10 bases separating them.

The chain uses TRBV4-1 and TRBJ2-2; perhaps TRBD1 as D (6 bases). The germline CDR1 and CDR2 sequences are MGHRA and YSYEKL. Trimming cost V 4 bases and J 4 bases, with 13 bases left between them. The CDR3 sequence is 15 residues long. CDR3 DNA sequence: TGCGCCAGCAGCCGAAAAGGGGGTAGCACCGGGGAGCTGTTTTTT. This encodes CASSRKGGSTGELFF.

The gene calls are TRBV5-1 and TRBJ1-1; D not certain. Trimming removed 2 bases at V and 0 bases at J, with 5 bases between. Germline V CDR1 and CDR2: SGHRS, YFSETQ. CDR3 length equals 13 residues. The CDR3 sequence is CASSFRMNTEAFF. The CDR3 DNA sequence: TGCGCCAGCAGCTTTCGGATGAACACTGAAGCTTTCTTT.

This clonotype was observed a handful of times. This chain uses TRBV14 with TRBJ2-7; 7 positions match TRBD1. The CDR3 is made up of 11 amino acids. CDR1 SGHDN and CDR2 FVKESK come from the germline V gene. The CDR3 coding sequence is TGTGCCAGCAGCCAACCGGGACAGACCCCCGTC. This sequence encodes CASSQPGQTPV.

This chain uses TRBV12-3 or TRBV12-4 with TRBJ1-2, with TRBD1 matching 8 bases. Unmatched junction bases numbered 8, after V lost 3 bases and J lost 2 bases. The CDR3 spans 16 residues. The CDR3 loop reads CASSLQVDRENYGYTF. The DNA of the CDR3 is TGTGCCAGCAGTTTGCAAGTGGACAGGGAAAACTATGGCTACACCTTC.

In its sample, this clonotype was seen a few times. The chain links TRBV6-5 to TRBJ2-3; 7 positions match TRBD1. Trimming removed 3 bases from V and 4 bases from J; junction bases left unmatched: 10. Germline V gene lookup returns CDR1 MNHEY and CDR2 SVGAGI. This CDR3 region has 16 residues. CDR3: CASSYSTGSIADTQYF. The CDR3 nucleotides read TGTGCCAGCAGTTATTCGACAGGGAGTATCGCAGATACGCAGTATTTT.